This paragraph covers one TCR beta chain sequence. Looked up from germline, CDR1 is MNHEY and CDR2 is SVGAGI. The length of the CDR3 is 12 residues. Germline trimming cut 10 bases from V and 5 bases from J; bases unmatched to any gene: 5. The data derive from a study of blood T cell repertoires in COVID-19. Study-level information: Sites in the United States, Italy and Spain provided acute and convalescent COVID-19 samples.

Patients at the Seattle site were enrolled during active infection and followed longitudinally. TCRdb's table, derived via immunoSEQ multiplex PCR, lists solely in-frame clones and lacks some. The table shows roughly 180,000 clones, with about 85% occurring only once. The clonotype comes from a woman between 50 and 59 years old with COVID-19, enrolled during active disease. This chain uses TRBV6-5 with TRBJ2-5; 9 positions agree with TRBD2. The specimen sequenced was peripheral blood. The CDR3 loop reads CATGTSYETQYF. The CDR3 DNA reads TGTGCCACCGGGACTAGCTATGAGACCCAGTACTTC.